The 20 T cell receptor beta chains given below trace back to one sample, sequenced in a study of spatial heterogeneity in lung cancer. Time point: blood at routine non-recurrence follow-up after resection. TCRdb independently ran MiXCR on the 5' RACE reads; one entry per CDR3 protein. The repertoire has about 87,000 distinct CDR3 sequences, roughly a fifth of them found once; the top ten carry about a fifth. Sequences were derived from PBMCs, sampled at follow-up. These receptors all come from a male donor with early-stage non-small cell lung cancer.

This clonotype appeared many times. This chain uses TRBV9 with TRBJ2-1; 9 bases fit TRBD2. This CDR3 has 15 amino acids. Germline-derived CDR1 and CDR2 are SGDLS and YYNGEE. The V and J ends lost 3 bases and 4 bases, in that order; junction bases with no gene match: 5. The CDR3 bases are TGTGCCAGCAGCGAAAGCGGGAGGAGGTACAATGAGCAGTTCTTC. As protein: CASSESGRRYNEQFF.

This clonotype has only a few counts. This chain uses TRBV7-8 with TRBJ2-1; D is undetermined. This CDR3 spans 13 amino acids. The germline V gene encodes CDR1 SGHVS and CDR2 FQNEAQ. V was clipped by 1 base and J by 4 bases, with 5 bases between them. CDR3 nucleotides: TGTGCCAGCAGCTTAGAACAATACAATGAGCAGTTCTTC. Translated: CASSLEQYNEQFF.

This chain joins TRBV24-1 and TRBJ2-6, with D hard to call. Germline V gene lookup returns CDR1 KGHDR and CDR2 SFDVKD. This CDR3 contains 16 residues. V gave up 3 bases and J gave up 1 base, with 9 bases separating them. The CDR3 DNA sequence: TGTGCCACCAGTGATCCCTTAACTTCTGGGGCCAACGTCCTGACTTTC. The encoded protein is CATSDPLTSGANVLTF.

This clonotype turned up a few times. The rearrangement uses TRBV18 and TRBJ2-3, with no clear D. This CDR3 is 13 amino acids long. Trimming cost V 9 bases and J 0 bases, with 10 bases left between them. CDR1 is KGHSH, CDR2 LQKENI, per germline. CDR3 in DNA: TGTGCCAGTACACGTGCTAGCACAGATACGCAGTATTTT. This gives the protein CASTRASTDTQYF.

The J gene is TRBJ1-6, the V gene TRBV3-1, with 8 bases that match TRBD1. This CDR3 comprises 14 residues. Trimming took 1 base from V and 8 from J; bases not matched to a gene: 1. CDR1 LGHDT and CDR2 YNNKEL come from the germline V gene (reference sequence). CDR3 sequence: CASSQVQGDSPLHF. The CDR3 region has the DNA TGTGCCAGCAGCCAAGTACAGGGGGATTCACCCCTCCACTTT.

This chain joins TRBV12-3 or TRBV12-4 and TRBJ2-6, with D possibly called TRBD1 or TRBD2 (6 bases each). The CDR3 is made up of 15 amino acids. Trimming stripped 6 bases from V and 2 bases from J, with 11 bases between. CDR3 in DNA: TGTGCCAGCAGAAAGGGGGGCGCTGGGGCCAACGTCCTGACTTTC. Translating gives CASRKGGAGANVLTF.

CDR3 region: CSVKQGGVERYTF. As DNA, the CDR3 is TGCAGCGTTAAACAGGGGGGAGTGGAGAGATACACCTTC. The chain employs TRBV29-1 and TRBJ1-2, with 8 nucleotides matching TRBD1. The J segment lost 11 bases and the V segment lost 5 bases, leaving 13 bases of the junction unmatched. Germline-derived CDR1 and CDR2 are SQVTM and ANQGSEA. The CDR3 has 13 amino acids.

The chain is built from TRBV27 and TRBJ1-5; a possible D gene is TRBD1 (6 bases). V was clipped by 3 bases and J by 4 bases, with 10 bases between them. CDR3 length equals 14 residues. Germline V gene lookup returns CDR1 MNHEY and CDR2 SMNVEV (reference sequence). The CDR3 sequence: CASSLRGANQPQHF. The CDR3 DNA follows: TGTGCCAGCAGTTTGAGGGGGGCGAATCAGCCCCAGCATTTT.

The chain combines TRBV27 with TRBJ2-3; D gene unclear. The V gene lost 4 bases and the J gene lost 4 bases, with 9 bases spanning the gap. CDR1 and CDR2 from the germline V gene are MNHEY and SMNVEV (reference sequence). This CDR3 is 13 amino acids long. The CDR3 bases are TGTGCCAGCAGTTCAACCTGGGCAGATACGCAGTATTTT. Amino acid sequence: CASSSTWADTQYF.

This clonotype was observed a few times. The chain uses TRBV14 and TRBJ2-7, with D possibly being TRBD1 or TRBD2 (6 bases each). Germline lookup yields CDR1 SGHDN and CDR2 FVKESK. The CDR3 covers 15 residues. V lost 1 base, J lost 4 bases, and 14 bases lay in between. DNA of the CDR3: TGTGCCAGCAGCCAAGTTCGGGGGCTCTTGTACGAGCAGTACTTC. Residues: CASSQVRGLLYEQYF.

The chain employs TRBV5-4 and TRBJ2-1; 14 bases are a match to TRBD2. The ends lost 2 bases at V and 6 bases at J; junction bases unmatched: 1. The CDR3 spans 15 residues. The germline V gene has CDR1 SGHNT and CDR2 YYREEE (reference sequence). Written as DNA, the CDR3 is TGTGCCAGCAGCTTAGGGACTAGCGGGAGCAATGAGCAGTTCTTC. Translating it yields CASSLGTSGSNEQFF.

V and J are TRBV7-2 and TRBJ1-3; D uncertain. Trimming pared 5 bases from V and 0 bases from J, leaving 14 bases between. Looked up from germline, CDR1 is SGHTA and CDR2 is FQGNSA. CDR3 length: 16 residues. In nucleotides, the CDR3 is TGTGCCAGCAGCACCGGACTGATTCTCTCTGGAAACACCATATATTTT. Its protein product is CASSTGLILSGNTIYF.

This clonotype has just a few counts. This chain joins TRBV20-1 and TRBJ2-1; D gene ambiguous. CDR3 length: 14 amino acids. V gave up 1 base and J gave up 6 bases, with 13 bases separating them. Germline CDR1 DFQATT, CDR2 SNEGSKA (reference sequence). In DNA form, the CDR3 reads TGCAGTGCTAGAGCCCGGGTTCTATTCAATGAGCAGTTCTTC. Its translation: CSARARVLFNEQFF.

The chain has TRBV5-1 and TRBJ2-6; D gene unclear. Germline V gene data show CDR1 as SGHRS and CDR2 as YFSETQ. V was trimmed by 6 bases and J by 0 bases, leaving 10 bases between them. The CDR3 loop spans 15 amino acids. Here the CDR3 DNA reads TGCGCCAGCATCAAGGAAATCTCTGGGGCCAACGTCCTGACTTTC. Translation: CASIKEISGANVLTF.

This chain connects TRBV5-1 to TRBJ2-1, with D uncertain. V lost 3 bases and J lost 2, with 9 bases in between. Germline V gene lookup returns CDR1 SGHRS and CDR2 YFSETQ. The CDR3 contains 14 residues. Here the CDR3 reads CASSWGETYNEQFF. CDR3 nucleotide sequence: TGCGCCAGCAGCTGGGGTGAGACCTACAATGAGCAGTTCTTC.

This clonotype was seen only a few times. The rearrangement links TRBV29-1 to TRBJ2-5; a possible D gene is TRBD1 (5 bases). Trimming pared 7 bases from V and 2 bases from J, leaving 11 bases between. The germline V gene encodes CDR1 SQVTM and CDR2 ANQGSEA. This CDR3 is built from 12 residues. The DNA for the CDR3 is TGCAGCGGCTCCCGACAGCAAGAGACCCAGTACTTC. This codes for CSGSRQQETQYF. Together with reference TRBV29-1 and TRBJ2-5, the CDR3 gives the full variable domain: SAVISQKPSRDICQRGTSLTIQCQVDSQVTMMFWYRQQPGQSLTLIATANQGSEATYESGFVIDKFPISRPNLTFSTLTVSNMSPEDSSIYLCSGSRQQETQYFGPGTRLLVL.

This clonotype was found a few times. This rearrangement joins TRBV9 to TRBJ1-5; weak D call: TRBD1 (6 bases). The CDR3 is made up of 14 amino acids. The V gene lost 4 bases and the J gene lost 10 bases, with 18 bases spanning the gap. Germline V gene sequence: CDR1 SGDLS, CDR2 YYNGEE. CDR3 residues: CASSPPRGASPQHF. In nucleotides, the CDR3 is TGTGCCAGCAGCCCTCCGAGGGGGGCGAGCCCCCAGCATTTT.

Many counts were recorded for this clonotype. The chain recombines TRBV6-5 with TRBJ1-6; the D is unclear. CDR3 size: 16 residues. V lost 6 bases to trimming and J lost 8 bases, with 20 bases between them. Per germline, CDR1 MNHEY and CDR2 SVGAGI. Here the CDR3 reads CASSQVSGQSHSPLHF. CDR3 nucleotide sequence: TGTGCCAGCAGCCAAGTTAGCGGGCAGAGCCATTCACCCCTCCACTTT.

The table lists this clonotype with a few counts. The gene calls are TRBV11-2 and TRBJ1-1, with 7 bases aligning to TRBD1. CDR1 SGHAT and CDR2 FQNNGV come from the germline V gene. The CDR3 is 17 amino acids. Losses at the gene ends were 1 base for V and 4 bases for J; bases not matched to a gene: 12. As DNA, the CDR3 is TGTGCCAGCAGCTTAGGAGGGGGCAACTTCAGAAGCACTGAAGCTTTCTTT. Its translation: CASSLGGGNFRSTEAFF.

This clonotype has just one count. The J gene is TRBJ2-2, the V gene TRBV9, with TRBD1 matching over 9 bases. CDR1 SGDLS and CDR2 YYNGEE come from the germline V gene. V was clipped by 3 bases and J by 4 bases; unmatched bases: 7. The CDR3 is 16 amino acids. CDR3 in amino acids: CASSARDRVGTGELFF. The CDR3 nucleotides read TGTGCCAGCAGCGCCCGGGACAGGGTGGGCACCGGGGAGCTGTTTTTT. Filled out from reference TRBV9 and TRBJ2-2, the complete variable domain reads DSGVTQTPKHLITATGQRVTLRCSPRSGDLSVYWYQQSLDQGLQFLIQYYNGEERAKGNILERFSAQQFPDLHSELNLSSLELGDSALYFCASSARDRVGTGELFFGEGSRLTVL.